Presented here are 6 T cell receptor beta chains from one specimen sequenced in a study of cytomegalovirus exposure and HLA in healthy donors. 60 Vbeta and 13 Jbeta primers were used in PCR. Only in-frame clones appear in the TCRdb table, and some are missing; sequencing was by immunoSEQ multiplex PCR. The profile shows roughly 82,000 clones, more than 65% of them singletons. The material sequenced was PBMCs. Every receptor here comes from a woman between 35 and 50 years old in good health and CMV-seropositive.

CDR3 protein: CASSWLTSGNAGGMNEQFF. CDR3 bases: TGCGCCAGCAGTTGGCTGACTAGCGGGAACGCTGGGGGGATGAATGAGCAGTTCTTC. This chain uses TRBV5-1 with TRBJ2-1; 11 nucleotides agree with TRBD2. The J segment lost 7 bases and the V segment lost 5 bases, leaving 20 bases of the junction unmatched. There are 19 residues in the CDR3. CDR1 is SGHRS and CDR2 is YFSETQ in the germline V gene.

The chain has TRBV28 and TRBJ1-2; 7 bases line up with TRBD1. Looked up from germline, CDR1 is MDHEN and CDR2 is SYDVKM. This CDR3 has 13 residues. Trimming at V came to 5 bases and at J to 4 bases, leaving 4 bases not matched to a gene. The CDR3 loop reads CASSQGDSYGYTF. The CDR3 DNA follows: TGTGCCAGCAGTCAGGGGGACAGCTATGGCTACACCTTC.

V is TRBV6-5 and J is TRBJ1-3; the match to TRBD1 covers 10 bases. The germline V gene has CDR1 MNHEY and CDR2 SVGAGI. This CDR3 is 15 amino acids long. After removal of 5 bases from V and 3 bases from J, the junction contained 4 bases not matched to a gene. The CDR3 is CASSRQGAGGNTIYF. In DNA, the CDR3 is TGTGCCAGCAGTAGACAGGGGGCTGGTGGAAACACCATATATTTT.

The rearrangement joins TRBV29-1 to TRBJ2-1; perhaps TRBD2 as D (5 bases). The V gene lost 3 bases and the J gene lost 15 bases, with 15 bases spanning the gap. Germline V gene data show CDR1 as SQVTM and CDR2 as ANQGSEA. The CDR3 covers 11 residues. This CDR3 is CSVDLFGRGFF. The CDR3 bases are TGCAGCGTTGACTTGTTTGGTCGGGGGTTCTTC.

V usage is TRBV2 and J usage is TRBJ2-5; TRBD1 is a possible D gene (7 bases). Germline values: CDR1 SNHLY, CDR2 FYNNEI. Trimming pared 3 bases from V and 3 bases from J, leaving 14 bases between. The CDR3 covers 15 residues. The CDR3 region is CASSDSGGMKETQYF. In DNA, the CDR3 is TGTGCCAGCAGTGATTCAGGGGGGATGAAAGAGACCCAGTACTTC.

The chain employs TRBV7-2 and TRBJ1-2; 10 nucleotides align to TRBD1. The CDR3 extends over 14 amino acids. Germline CDR1 is SGHTA and CDR2 is FQGNSA. V was clipped by 2 bases and J by 8 bases; unmatched bases: 5. CDR3 sequence: CASSLWGTGVGYTF. DNA for the CDR3: TGTGCCAGCAGCTTATGGGGGACAGGGGTGGGCTACACCTTC.